These 22 T cell receptor beta chains share one sample of origin, sequenced in a study of blood T cell repertoires in COVID-19. Generated by immunoSEQ multiplex PCR, the TCRdb table keeps only in-frame clones and is missing some. The table records a few hundred thousand clones, 90% of them present only once. Input material: PBMCs or T cells enriched from blood (not recorded which). The receptor set was obtained from a man between 18 and 29 years old who had recovered from COVID-19.

The chain links TRBV6-5 to TRBJ1-3; D gene unclear. The CDR3 extends over 11 amino acids. From germline, CDR1 is MNHEY and CDR2 SVGAGI. The V gene lost 8 bases and the J gene lost 4 bases, with 6 bases spanning the gap. DNA of the CDR3: TGTGCCAGCCAAAGCGGAAACACCATATATTTT. Protein sequence: CASQSGNTIYF.

The rearrangement uses TRBV5-1 and TRBJ1-4, with D possibly matching TRBD1 (6 bases). This CDR3 spans 15 amino acids. The germline gives CDR1 SGHRS, CDR2 YFSETQ. V lost 0 bases, J lost 8 bases, and 14 bases lay in between. CDR3 sequence: CASSLVGALREKLFF. The CDR3 DNA follows: TGCGCCAGCAGCTTGGTGGGGGCGCTTAGAGAAAAACTGTTTTTT.

The J gene is TRBJ1-4, the V gene TRBV5-1, with no clear D. The CDR3 runs to 16 residues. Germline loops: CDR1 SGHRS, CDR2 YFSETQ. V lost 4 bases and J 8 bases, leaving 21 bases between the germline ends. CDR3 loop: CASSPGGRGSKEKLFF. The CDR3 DNA sequence: TGCGCCAGCAGCCCGGGTGGTCGGGGTTCAAAGGAAAAACTGTTTTTT.

V and J are TRBV10-1 and TRBJ1-1, with TRBD1 matching over 10 bases. This CDR3 is built from 14 residues. Trimming at V came to 4 bases and at J to 4 bases, leaving 3 bases not matched to a gene. Germline values: CDR1 WNHNN, CDR2 SYGVQD (reference sequence). The CDR3 reads CASSGTGGFTEAFF. CDR3 DNA: TGCGCCAGCAGTGGGACAGGGGGTTTCACTGAAGCTTTCTTT.

The chain is built from TRBV5-1 and TRBJ1-2; 7 bases fit TRBD1. Germline CDR1 and CDR2: SGHRS and YFSETQ. The CDR3 has 13 residues. Trimming took 5 bases from V and 4 from J; bases not matched to a gene: 5. CDR3 in amino acids: CASRAGQSYGYTF. CDR3 nucleotides: TGCGCCAGCAGGGCGGGACAGAGCTATGGCTACACCTTC.

This clone has only a few counts. The genes are TRBV24-1 and TRBJ1-2, with a tentative D call TRBD1 (6 bases). Germline V gene lookup returns CDR1 KGHDR and CDR2 SFDVKD. The V end lost 7 bases, the J end lost 6 bases, and 14 bases lay between the germline ends. The CDR3 is 13 residues long. The CDR3 protein is CATRADRMNGYTF. The CDR3 bases are TGTGCCACCAGGGCCGACAGGATGAATGGCTACACCTTC.

This rearrangement joins TRBV19 to TRBJ2-5, with TRBD2 identical over 9 bases. Germline-derived CDR1 and CDR2 are LNHDA and SQIVND (reference sequence). The V and J ends lost 4 bases and 4 bases, in that order; junction bases with no gene match: 10. The CDR3 spans 16 residues. The CDR3 DNA reads TGTGCCAGTAGTACTATGGTAGCGGGAGTGGGAGAGACCCAGTACTTC. Protein: CASSTMVAGVGETQYF.

The CDR3 DNA is TGTGCCAGCAGCTTCTCGACAGCCGCTAACTATGGCTACACCTTC. This sequence encodes CASSFSTAANYGYTF. The chain uses TRBV7-9 and TRBJ1-2; D is perhaps TRBD1 (5 bases). The germline gives CDR1 SEHNR, CDR2 FQNEAQ (reference sequence). The CDR3 length is 15 residues. V was trimmed by 3 bases and J by 0 bases, leaving 11 bases between them.

As DNA, the CDR3 is TGTGCCAGTAGTCCTACAGGGGGCTCTGGAAACACCATATATTTT. This encodes CASSPTGGSGNTIYF. The rearrangement links TRBV19 to TRBJ1-3; the match to TRBD1 covers 8 bases. Germline V gene data show CDR1 as LNHDA and CDR2 as SQIVND (reference sequence). CDR3 length equals 15 residues. The ends lost 5 bases at V and 0 bases at J; junction bases unmatched: 3.

The gene calls are TRBV11-3 and TRBJ2-2; 8 bases are shared with TRBD2. This CDR3 contains 15 residues. V was pared by 4 bases and J by 7 bases, with 8 bases of the junction left unmatched. Germline lookup yields CDR1 SGHNT and CDR2 YENEEA. The CDR3 coding sequence is TGTGCCAGCAGCTCCTCCGGGGGGGATGTCGGGGAGCTGTTTTTT. It specifies CASSSSGGDVGELFF. Looking up the rest from reference TRBV11-3 and TRBJ2-2 gives the full variable domain: EAGVVQSPRYKIIEKKQPVAFWCNPISGHNTLYWYLQNLGQGPELLIRYENEEAVDDSQLPKDRFSAERLKGVDSTLKIQPAELGDSAVYLCASSSSGGDVGELFFGEGSRLTVL.

The J gene is TRBJ1-6, the V gene TRBV5-6; 8 bases line up with TRBD1. CDR1 and CDR2 from the germline V gene are SGHDT and YYEEEE. The V and J ends lost 3 bases and 7 bases, in that order; junction bases with no gene match: 9. The CDR3 length is 16 residues. CDR3 coding DNA: TGTGCCAGCAGCTCGGGTGGACAGGGATTGAATTCACCCCTCCACTTT. Encoded protein: CASSSGGQGLNSPLHF.

The chain joins TRBV19 to TRBJ1-1; 7 bases are a match to TRBD1. The V gene end was trimmed by 8 bases and the J gene end by 0 bases; junction bases not matched to a gene: 9. Germline CDR1 LNHDA, CDR2 SQIVND (reference sequence). This CDR3 is 15 amino acids long. CDR3 in amino acids: CASLKPGQMNTEAFF. The DNA for the CDR3 is TGTGCCAGTCTTAAACCGGGACAGATGAACACTGAAGCTTTCTTT.

V usage is TRBV2 and J usage is TRBJ2-1; D unresolved. Per germline, CDR1 SNHLY and CDR2 FYNNEI. This CDR3 is 13 amino acids long. The V end lost 7 bases, the J end lost 7 bases, and 14 bases lay between the germline ends. CDR3 DNA sequence: TGTGCCAGCACCATATCCGGTCGGAATGAGCAGTTCTTC. Translation gives CASTISGRNEQFF. Full variable domain (missing parts from reference TRBV2 and TRBJ2-1): EPEVTQTPSHQVTQMGQEVILRCVPISNHLYFYWYRQILGQKVEFLVSFYNNEISEKSEIFDDQFSVERPDGSNFTLKIRSTKLEDSAMYFCASTISGRNEQFFGPGTRLTVL.

This clone was detected only once. The chain uses TRBV5-5 and TRBJ1-2; 9 positions match TRBD1. The CDR3 has 15 amino acids. Unmatched junction bases numbered 5, after V lost 2 bases and J lost 3 bases. The germline V gene has CDR1 SGHKS and CDR2 YYEKEE (reference sequence). The CDR3 region has the DNA TGTGCCAGCAGCTTAAGGACAGGGGCTGACTATGGCTACACCTTC. It encodes CASSLRTGADYGYTF.

The CDR3 is CASSSTGLGTEAFF. In nucleotides, the CDR3 is TGTGCCAGCAGCTCGACAGGTTTGGGCACTGAAGCTTTCTTT. The chain employs TRBV7-8 and TRBJ1-1; tentative D call: TRBD1 (6 bases). Germline assignment: CDR1 SGHVS and CDR2 FQNEAQ. The V end was cut by 4 bases, the J end by 4 bases, with 13 bases between. This CDR3 spans 14 amino acids.

The chain employs TRBV14 and TRBJ1-2; D might be TRBD1 (5 bases). The V end lost 0 bases, the J end lost 3 bases, and 11 bases lay between the germline ends. The CDR3 is 15 amino acids. The germline V gene has CDR1 SGHDN and CDR2 FVKESK. The DNA of the CDR3 is TGTGCCAGCAGCCAAGATTCGGGACTCTACTATGGCTACACCTTC. Its translation is CASSQDSGLYYGYTF.

CDR3 residues: CASYEGVNTEAFF. The DNA of the CDR3 is TGTGCCAGCTATGAGGGAGTGAACACTGAAGCTTTCTTT. The genes are TRBV12-3 or TRBV12-4 and TRBJ1-1, with D unclear. The V end lost 8 bases, the J end lost 0 bases, and 10 bases lay between the germline ends. The CDR3 is made up of 13 amino acids.

V is TRBV2 and J is TRBJ1-5, with 9 bases lining up with TRBD1. Germline loops: CDR1 SNHLY, CDR2 FYNNEI. J was trimmed by 5 bases and V by 6 bases; bases with no gene match: 8. The CDR3 spans 15 residues. The CDR3 loop is CASRPDRGGDQPQHF. The CDR3 DNA reads TGTGCCAGCAGACCCGACAGGGGGGGGGATCAGCCCCAGCATTTT.

The chain carries TRBV11-2 and TRBJ2-7; a possible D gene is TRBD2 (6 bases). This CDR3 is built from 13 residues. Germline V gene sequence: CDR1 SGHAT, CDR2 FQNNGV. The germline V and J ends were trimmed by 4 bases and 4 bases, with 11 bases remaining between them. The CDR3 nucleotides are TGTGCCAGCAGCTCGTCCGGGGGTTACGAGCAGTACTTC. Encoded protein: CASSSSGGYEQYF. The full variable domain, with the rest looked up from reference TRBV11-2 and TRBJ2-7, is EAGVAQSPRYKIIEKRQSVAFWCNPISGHATLYWYQQILGQGPKLLIQFQNNGVVDDSQLPKDRFSAERLKGVDSTLKIQPAKLEDSAVYLCASSSSGGYEQYFGPGTRLTVT.

The gene calls are TRBV4-1 and TRBJ1-2; possible D gene TRBD1, 5 bases. Per the germline V gene, CDR1 is MGHRA and CDR2 is YSYEKL. The V end lost 8 bases, the J end lost 4 bases, and 17 bases lay between the germline ends. There are 14 residues in the CDR3. DNA of the CDR3: TGCGCCAGCGGCGCCTCCGGGGGAGGCTATGGCTACACCTTC. Amino acids: CASGASGGGYGYTF.

This sequence joins TRBV4-1 and TRBJ2-3; 8 bases fit TRBD2. The ends lost 4 bases at V and 0 bases at J; junction bases unmatched: 3. Germline V gene lookup returns CDR1 MGHRA and CDR2 YSYEKL. The CDR3 has 15 residues. DNA of the CDR3: TGCGCCAGCAGCCTAGCGGGGCAGAGCACAGATACGCAGTATTTT. Translation gives CASSLAGQSTDTQYF.

The chain joins TRBV7-9 to TRBJ2-1; 7 nucleotides line up with TRBD2. Trimming took 5 bases from V and 7 from J; bases not matched to a gene: 8. The CDR3 runs 14 residues. Germline CDR1 is SEHNR and CDR2 is FQNEAQ (reference sequence). The CDR3 protein is CASSPRELGNEQFF. The CDR3 coding sequence is TGTGCCAGCAGCCCGCGGGAGCTTGGTAATGAGCAGTTCTTC.